The present TCR beta chain was sequenced within a study of T cell repertoires in cytomegalovirus infection. On the study more broadly: Used in the study were CMV epitopes, some recently identified and HLA-C-restricted, others well-studied and HLA-B-restricted. Public TCR beta signatures provided an indication of both CMV infection and a matching HLA type. Overall study results and limits: Clonotypes of TCR beta that were HLA-C-restricted and CMV-specific dominated the ex vivo response. Pooled public TCR beta family frequency picked out CMV carriers with the relevant HLA.

TCRdb fed the reads into MiXCR, producing one record per CDR3 protein. The sample holds a few hundred thousand distinct CDR3 sequences; almost 40% are singletons and the top ten take around 46%. About this clonotype: Antigen unknown.

Trimming shortened V by 5 bases and J by 8 bases, and 13 bases separated the two germline ends. Germline V gene sequence: CDR1 SGHTA, CDR2 FQGTGA. This CDR3 spans 12 amino acids. This TCR was recovered from a human donor in good health (CMV status not recorded). Some clones in this sample may be carry-over from other donors' samples. The chain combines TRBV7-3 with TRBJ2-7; D not certain. The specimen was cultured PBMCs, collected from culture after CMV antigen stimulation. The CDR3 nucleotides read TGTGCCAGCAGCCCCGACGGAATGAAGCAGTACTTC. Translation: CASSPDGMKQYF.